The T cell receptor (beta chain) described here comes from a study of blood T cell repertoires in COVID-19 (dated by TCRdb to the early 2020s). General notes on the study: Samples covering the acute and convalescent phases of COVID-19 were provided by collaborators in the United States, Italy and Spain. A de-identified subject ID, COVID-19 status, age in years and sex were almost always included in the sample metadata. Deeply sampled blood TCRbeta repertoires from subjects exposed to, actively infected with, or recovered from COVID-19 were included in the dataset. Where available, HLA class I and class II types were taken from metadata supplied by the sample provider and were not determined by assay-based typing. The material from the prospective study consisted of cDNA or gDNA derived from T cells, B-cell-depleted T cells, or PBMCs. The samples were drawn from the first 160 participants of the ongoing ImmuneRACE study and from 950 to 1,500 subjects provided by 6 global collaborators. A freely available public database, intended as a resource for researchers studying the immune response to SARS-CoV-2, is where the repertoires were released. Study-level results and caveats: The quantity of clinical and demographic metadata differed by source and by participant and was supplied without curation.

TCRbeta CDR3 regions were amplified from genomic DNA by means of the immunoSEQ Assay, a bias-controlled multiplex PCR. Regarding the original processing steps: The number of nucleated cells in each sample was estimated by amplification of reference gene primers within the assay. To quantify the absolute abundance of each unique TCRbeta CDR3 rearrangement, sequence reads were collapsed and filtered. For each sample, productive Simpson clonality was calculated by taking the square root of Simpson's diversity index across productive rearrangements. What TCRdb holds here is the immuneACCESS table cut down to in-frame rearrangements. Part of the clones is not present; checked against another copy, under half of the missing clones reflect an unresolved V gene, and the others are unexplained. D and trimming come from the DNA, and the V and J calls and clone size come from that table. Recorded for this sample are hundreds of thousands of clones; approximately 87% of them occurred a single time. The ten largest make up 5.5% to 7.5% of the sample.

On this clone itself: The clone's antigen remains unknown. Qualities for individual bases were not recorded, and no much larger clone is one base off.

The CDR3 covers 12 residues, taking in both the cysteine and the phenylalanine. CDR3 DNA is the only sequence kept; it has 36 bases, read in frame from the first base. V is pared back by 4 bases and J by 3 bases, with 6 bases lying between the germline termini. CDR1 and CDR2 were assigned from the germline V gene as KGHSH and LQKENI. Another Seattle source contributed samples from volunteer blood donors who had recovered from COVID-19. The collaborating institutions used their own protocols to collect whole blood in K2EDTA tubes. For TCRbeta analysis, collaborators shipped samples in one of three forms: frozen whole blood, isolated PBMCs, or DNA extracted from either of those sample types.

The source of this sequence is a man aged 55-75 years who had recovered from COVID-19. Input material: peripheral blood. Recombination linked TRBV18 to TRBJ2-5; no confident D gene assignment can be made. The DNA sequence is TGTGCCAGCTCACACCGGGAAGAGACCCAGTACTTC. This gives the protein CASSHREETQYF.